Presented here are 29 T cell receptor beta chains from one specimen sequenced in a study of blood T cell repertoires in COVID-19. The assay was immunoSEQ multiplex PCR, and TCRdb's table has in-frame clones only and misses some. The repertoire holds tens of thousands of clones, with more than 75% as singletons. The material sequenced was peripheral blood. The receptors here all came from an older woman with acute or convalescent COVID-19.

This chain connects TRBV6-1 to TRBJ1-5; D is undetermined. The CDR3 covers 14 residues. Germline V gene sequence: CDR1 MNHNS, CDR2 SASEGT. V lost 2 bases, J lost 0 bases, and 5 bases lay in between. In DNA, the CDR3 is TGTGCCAGCAGTGAATTTCTTAGCAATCAGCCCCAGCATTTT. Amino acid sequence: CASSEFLSNQPQHF.

This rearrangement joins TRBV25-1 to TRBJ2-5; the D gene is possibly TRBD2 (6 bases). The CDR3 spans 13 residues. The germline V gene encodes CDR1 MGHDK and CDR2 SYGVNS. Deletions cut 8 bases from V and 5 bases from J, with 15 bases between. CDR3 coding DNA: TGTGCCAGCTCCGGGACTCTCAAGGAGACCCAGTACTTC. It translates to CASSGTLKETQYF.

The V gene is TRBV9, the J gene TRBJ2-2; 12 nucleotides agree with TRBD1. The CDR3 has 18 amino acids. The germline gives CDR1 SGDLS, CDR2 YYNGEE. The V gene end was trimmed by 0 bases and the J gene end by 9 bases; junction bases not matched to a gene: 12. CDR3 sequence: CASSVASGGQGARRELFF. The CDR3 nucleotides are TGTGCCAGCAGCGTAGCGTCAGGGGGACAGGGGGCTCGCCGGGAGCTGTTTTTT.

This sequence joins TRBV11-2 and TRBJ1-2; maybe TRBD1 (5 bases). The CDR3 contains 14 residues. Between the trimmed V and J ends, which lost 1 base and 2 bases, there was a span of 8 bases. Germline values: CDR1 SGHAT, CDR2 FQNNGV. The CDR3 coding sequence is TGTGCCAGCAGCTTAGCGGGGGTGAACTATGGCTACACCTTC. The encoded protein is CASSLAGVNYGYTF. The complete variable domain, with remaining parts taken from reference TRBV11-2 and TRBJ1-2, reads EAGVAQSPRYKIIEKRQSVAFWCNPISGHATLYWYQQILGQGPKLLIQFQNNGVVDDSQLPKDRFSAERLKGVDSTLKIQPAKLEDSAVYLCASSLAGVNYGYTFGSGTRLTVV.

This rearrangement joins TRBV12-5 to TRBJ1-2; D perhaps matches TRBD1 (5 bases). The CDR3 totals 13 residues. Germline assignment: CDR1 LGHNT and CDR2 FRNRAP. V shed 4 bases and J shed 3 bases, with 9 bases lying between them. The CDR3 sequence: CASGSQTDYGYTF. The CDR3 DNA follows: TGTGCTAGTGGTTCGCAGACAGACTATGGCTACACCTTC. Variable domain in full (rest from reference TRBV12-5 and TRBJ1-2): DARVTQTPRHKVTEMGQEVTMRCQPILGHNTVFWYRQTMMQGLELLAYFRNRAPLDDSGMPKDRFSAEMPDATLATLKIQPSEPRDSAVYFCASGSQTDYGYTFGSGTRLTVV.

The chain is built from TRBV30 and TRBJ1-2; TRBD1 matches at 9 bases. The V gene's germline CDR1 is GTSNPN and CDR2 SVGIG (reference sequence). CDR3 size: 15 residues. With V trimmed by 4 bases and J by 5 bases, 11 bases remained unmatched. The CDR3 nucleotides are TGTGCCTGGACCGGGACAGGGCGTTTTCTTTATGGCTACACCTTC. Protein: CAWTGTGRFLYGYTF.

In this sample, this clone turned up a few times. This chain connects TRBV6-1 to TRBJ1-5; D is unresolved. The CDR3 loop spans 11 amino acids. The germline CDR1 and CDR2 sequences are MNHNS and SASEGT. V was pared by 1 base and J by 7 bases, with 2 bases between. The CDR3 bases are TGTGCCAGCAGTGAAGTACAGCCCCAGCATTTT. This encodes CASSEVQPQHF.

V is TRBV5-6 and J is TRBJ1-6, with unresolved D. The CDR3 is made up of 14 amino acids. Germline lookup yields CDR1 SGHDT and CDR2 YYEEEE. The V and J ends lost 0 bases and 9 bases respectively, with 10 bases between them. CDR3 bases: TGTGCCAGCAGCTTGGTGCGGGCGAGTTCACCCCTCCACTTT. Encoded protein: CASSLVRASSPLHF.

This clone was detected only once. The genes are TRBV6-5 and TRBJ1-5; no definite D call. Trimming took off 2 bases at V and 0 bases at J, with 8 bases between the two ends. Germline CDR1 and CDR2: MNHEY and SVGAGI. The CDR3 length is 15 residues. The CDR3 sequence: CASSYGGYSNQPQHF. As DNA, the CDR3 is TGTGCCAGCAGTTACGGAGGTTATAGCAATCAGCCCCAGCATTTT.

The chain links TRBV4-3 to TRBJ2-1; 13 bases match TRBD2. Germline V CDR1 and CDR2: LGHNA, YSLEER. V was pared by 2 bases and J by 11 bases, with 12 bases of the junction left unmatched. The CDR3 contains 17 residues. CDR3 protein: CASSQQLLAGGPLQQFF. DNA of the CDR3: TGCGCCAGCAGCCAACAACTACTAGCGGGGGGGCCACTGCAGCAGTTCTTC.

The CDR3 bases are TGTGCCAGCAGTGAACTTTGGGGGGGGAATCAGCCCCAGCATTTT. Its translation is CASSELWGGNQPQHF. This chain connects TRBV2 to TRBJ1-5, with TRBD1 as a possible D gene (5 bases). The CDR3 runs 15 residues. Germline V CDR1 and CDR2: SNHLY, FYNNEI. V was cut by 2 bases and J by 4 bases, with 12 bases left in between.

The V and J genes are TRBV7-8 and TRBJ1-2, with D perhaps matching TRBD1 (5 bases). The CDR3 is 12 amino acids. Germline V gene lookup returns CDR1 SGHVS and CDR2 FQNEAQ. Trimming shortened V by 7 bases and J by 5 bases, and 11 bases separated the two germline ends. The chain's CDR3 is CASTAGGYGYTF. DNA for the CDR3: TGTGCCAGCACCGCGGGGGGGTATGGCTACACCTTC.

This clone was detected only once. The CDR3 region is CASRSDRGLGYTF. Written as DNA, the CDR3 is TGTGCCAGCAGATCGGACAGGGGGCTCGGCTACACCTTC. This sequence joins TRBV6-5 and TRBJ1-2; 11 bases are shared with TRBD1. Germline V gene lookup returns CDR1 MNHEY and CDR2 SVGAGI. The CDR3 runs 13 residues. Trimming removed 6 bases from V and 8 bases from J; junction bases left unmatched: 5.

The chain is built from TRBV7-2 and TRBJ2-5, with D possibly matching TRBD2 (5 bases). The CDR3 runs 13 residues. V was trimmed by 5 bases and J by 5 bases, leaving 12 bases between them. Germline V CDR1 and CDR2: SGHTA, FQGNSA. DNA for the CDR3: TGTGCCAGCAGCCGAACGGGATTTGAGACCCAGTACTTC. It yields the protein CASSRTGFETQYF.

The chain links TRBV19 to TRBJ1-2; D perhaps matches TRBD1 (6 bases). V was pared by 6 bases and J by 0 bases, with 8 bases between. Per germline, CDR1 LNHDA and CDR2 SQIVND (reference sequence). The CDR3 is made up of 13 amino acids. DNA of the CDR3: TGTGCCAGTAGGACAGGATCTAACTATGGCTACACCTTC. Protein: CASRTGSNYGYTF.

The chain links TRBV24-1 to TRBJ2-7; 11 nucleotides match TRBD1. V gave up 4 bases and J gave up 2 bases; unmatched junction bases: 3. CDR3 size: 15 residues. The germline gives CDR1 KGHDR, CDR2 SFDVKD. As DNA, the CDR3 is TGTGCCACCAGTGACCCGGGACAGGGGGCCTACGAGCAGTACTTC. Translated, it gives CATSDPGQGAYEQYF.

The chain employs TRBV20-1 and TRBJ2-1, with 7 bases fitting TRBD2. This CDR3 is built from 14 residues. V lost 3 bases to trimming and J lost 4 bases; unmatched junction nucleotides: 6. CDR1 and CDR2 from the germline V gene are DFQATT and SNEGSKA (reference sequence). CDR3 nucleotides: TGCAGTGCTAGTCTAGCGGAGCTTTACAATGAGCAGTTCTTC. Amino acid sequence: CSASLAELYNEQFF.

This chain uses TRBV4-3 with TRBJ1-6, with a weak D call TRBD1 (5 bases). Germline V CDR1 and CDR2: LGHNA, YSLEER. V shed 1 base and J shed 7 bases, with 11 bases lying between them. CDR3 size: 15 residues. The CDR3, as DNA: TGCGCCAGCAGCCAAGGCCCAGGGAAAAATTCACCCCTCCACTTT. Its protein is CASSQGPGKNSPLHF.

This clone came up a few times. The V and J genes are TRBV5-1 and TRBJ1-1; 8 bases are shared with TRBD1. V was pared by 0 bases and J by 1 base, with 5 bases of the junction left unmatched. Looked up from germline, CDR1 is SGHRS and CDR2 is YFSETQ. This CDR3 has 16 amino acids. The CDR3 DNA follows: TGCGCCAGCAGCTTGGAAGGGACAGGATCGAACACTGAAGCTTTCTTT. As protein: CASSLEGTGSNTEAFF.

This rearrangement joins TRBV18 to TRBJ2-7; the match to TRBD1 covers 8 bases. Germline CDR1 and CDR2: KGHSH and LQKENI. This CDR3 region has 20 residues. The ends lost 3 bases at V and 0 bases at J; junction bases unmatched: 19. CDR3 protein: CASSPIYHINRDRSSYEQYF. The CDR3 coding sequence is TGTGCCAGCTCACCCATTTACCACATAAACCGGGACAGGAGCTCCTACGAGCAGTACTTC.

The chain has TRBV7-2 and TRBJ2-1, with a tentative D call TRBD2 (6 bases). CDR1 is SGHTA and CDR2 is FQGNSA in the germline V gene. The CDR3 runs 15 residues. V lost 1 base to trimming and J lost 7 bases, with 14 bases between them. CDR3 sequence reads: CASSLGRGFSNEQFF. The DNA for the CDR3 is TGTGCCAGCAGCTTAGGGAGGGGCTTCTCGAATGAGCAGTTCTTC.

The chain joins TRBV5-6 to TRBJ2-7, with 7 bases identical to TRBD2. V lost 2 bases and J lost 6; bases outside the gene matches: 8. Germline CDR1 reads SGHDT; CDR2 reads YYEEEE. There are 14 residues in the CDR3. In DNA form, the CDR3 reads TGTGCCAGCAGCTTCCCGGGACTACCAGGCGAGCAGTACTTC. It specifies CASSFPGLPGEQYF. Full variable domain (rest looked up from reference TRBV5-6 and TRBJ2-7): DAGVTQSPTHLIKTRGQQVTLRCSPKSGHDTVSWYQQALGQGPQFIFQYYEEEERQRGNFPDRFSGHQFPNYSSELNVNALLLGDSALYLCASSFPGLPGEQYFGPGTRLTVT.

The gene calls are TRBV5-4 and TRBJ2-1; possibly TRBD1 for D (6 bases). CDR1 is SGHNT, CDR2 YYREEE, per germline (reference sequence). The V gene lost 10 bases and the J gene lost 5 bases, with 16 bases spanning the gap. This CDR3 has 13 residues. Written as DNA, the CDR3 is TGTGCCGTCCAGAGGGGGAGAAACAATGAGCAGTTCTTC. Translation gives CAVQRGRNNEQFF.

The V call is TRBV18, the J call TRBJ2-1, with 9 nucleotides matching TRBD1. CDR1 and CDR2 from the germline V gene are KGHSH and LQKENI. This CDR3 is built from 13 residues. The ends lost 3 bases at V and 9 bases at J; junction bases unmatched: 3. For the CDR3, the DNA is TGTGCCAGCTCACCCACAGGGGGCACTGAGCAGTTCTTC. Its protein product is CASSPTGGTEQFF.

The rearrangement links TRBV4-3 to TRBJ2-1, with TRBD1 identical over 7 bases. Germline CDR1 reads LGHNA; CDR2 reads YSLEER. Losses at the gene ends were 4 bases for V and 6 bases for J; bases not matched to a gene: 9. The CDR3 runs 15 residues. The CDR3 loop reads CASSRSGTDFNEQFF. The DNA for the CDR3 is TGCGCCAGCAGCCGATCCGGGACAGATTTCAATGAGCAGTTCTTC.

The chain combines TRBV10-2 with TRBJ1-5; D gene uncertain. The CDR3 extends over 13 amino acids. Germline lookup yields CDR1 WSHSY and CDR2 SAAADI. Trimming pared 2 bases from V and 7 bases from J, leaving 9 bases between. This CDR3 reads CASSEGRWQPQHF. DNA for the CDR3: TGCGCCAGCAGTGAGGGGAGGTGGCAGCCCCAGCATTTT.

The chain is built from TRBV25-1 and TRBJ1-1; 8 bases fit TRBD1. The CDR3 length is 16 residues. Germline CDR1 reads MGHDK; CDR2 reads SYGVNS. Trimming cost V 4 bases and J 1 base; bases outside gene matches: 8. CDR3 sequence: CASSASRGTGNTEAFF. Here the CDR3 DNA reads TGTGCCAGCAGTGCTAGTAGAGGGACAGGGAACACTGAAGCTTTCTTT.

The chain links TRBV14 to TRBJ1-4; D might be TRBD1 (5 bases). The CDR3 runs to 14 residues. CDR1 and CDR2 from the germline V gene are SGHDN and FVKESK. The germline V and J ends were trimmed by 7 bases and 5 bases, with 14 bases remaining between them. The CDR3 loop reads CASTRGDSNEKLFF. Here the CDR3 DNA reads TGTGCCAGCACCCGGGGGGATTCCAATGAAAAACTGTTTTTT.

The J gene is TRBJ1-1, the V gene TRBV19; D gene unclear. The V and J ends lost 3 bases and 3 bases respectively, with 20 bases between them. The CDR3 is 17 amino acids. In germline, CDR1 is LNHDA, CDR2 SQIVND (reference sequence). The CDR3 nucleotides are TGTGCCAGTAGTATTTTCTCCCAGGCCAATTGGGACACTGAAGCTTTCTTT. Amino acids: CASSIFSQANWDTEAFF.